This paragraph reports one TCR beta chain. V shed 6 bases, J shed 1 base, and the junction held 4 bases outside the gene matches. CDR1 is ENHRY and CDR2 is SYGVKD in the germline V gene. The CDR3 consists of 14 residues. Sequencing used immunoSEQ multiplex PCR; TCRdb keeps in-frame clones, though not all of them. The data contain 110,000 or so clones, about 88% of them singletons. The data were taken from a study of cytomegalovirus exposure and HLA in healthy donors. This TCR was recovered from a young woman in good health and CMV-seronegative. The sample was PBMCs. This chain uses TRBV10-3 with TRBJ2-7, with 9 bases fitting TRBD2. The CDR3: CAISLTSGSYEQYF. DNA for the CDR3: TGTGCCATCAGCCTGACTAGCGGATCCTACGAGCAGTACTTC.